Shown below are 26 T cell receptor beta chains from a single sample sequenced in a study of T cells after yellow fever vaccination. TCRdb redid the calling of the 5' RACE reads with MiXCR, one entry per CDR3 protein. This sample has under 40,000 distinct CDR3 sequences, with 6.6% found just once. Sequencing was performed on PBMCs, either bulk or a sorted T-cell subset (CD4+, CD8+, memory, or dextramer-sorted; not recorded which), taken on the day of the first yellow fever vaccination. The receptors stem from a man aged 18 to 30 who received the YFV17D yellow fever vaccine.

This clonotype was counted ten times or more. The DNA of the CDR3 is TGCAGCGTTGGACAGACGAACACCGGGGAGCTGTTTTTT. Its translation is CSVGQTNTGELFF. The V and J genes are TRBV29-1 and TRBJ2-2, with D possibly TRBD1 on 5 matching bases. Germline V gene sequence: CDR1 SQVTM, CDR2 ANQGSEA. Trimming cost V 4 bases and J 0 bases, with 6 bases left between them. The CDR3 spans 13 residues.

This clonotype appeared many times. CDR3 sequence reads: CASSPGRENIQYF. CDR3 in DNA: TGTGCCAGCAGCCCTGGGCGCGAAAACATTCAGTACTTC. The chain combines TRBV11-2 with TRBJ2-4; no firm D call. Germline loops: CDR1 SGHAT, CDR2 FQNNGV. The CDR3 extends over 13 amino acids. V was trimmed by 5 bases and J by 5 bases, leaving 10 bases between them.

In the case of this clonotype: This may arise from a read error, as a much more abundant clone is one base away. The V gene is TRBV7-8, the J gene TRBJ2-4; 10 bases align to TRBD1. This CDR3 has 14 amino acids. The germline V gene has CDR1 SGHVS and CDR2 FQNEAQ. The CDR3 DNA sequence: TGTGCCGGCAGCCGGGACAGGGGTGGATACATTCAGTACTTC. Residues: CAGSRDRGGYIQYF.

This clonotype has a count of ten or more. The CDR3 coding sequence is TGTGCCAGCAGCATCGAAACGGGACAGACCTACGAGCAGTACTTC. Translating it yields CASSIETGQTYEQYF. V usage is TRBV7-2 and J usage is TRBJ2-7; 7 bases line up with TRBD1. The germline gives CDR1 SGHTA, CDR2 FQGNSA. The CDR3 has 15 residues. After removal of 5 bases from V and 2 bases from J, the junction contained 9 bases not matched to a gene.

This clonotype was detected many times. The DNA of the CDR3 is TGTGCCAGCAGCTCGGTCGGGCGCGTACAGCCCCAGCATTTT. Translating it yields CASSSVGRVQPQHF. The genes are TRBV7-9 and TRBJ1-5, with D unresolved. V dropped 4 bases and J dropped 7 bases, with 14 bases sitting between them. CDR1 SEHNR and CDR2 FQNEAQ come from the germline V gene (reference sequence). The CDR3 spans 14 residues.

The sample holds many counts of this clonotype. J is TRBJ2-3 and V is TRBV7-2; D tentatively reads TRBD1 or TRBD2 (5 bases each). The CDR3 covers 14 residues. Trimming left V 4 bases short and J 0 bases short, with 8 bases between. Germline V gene sequence: CDR1 SGHTA, CDR2 FQGNSA. In DNA, the CDR3 is TGTGCCAGCAGCTCGAGGGGAAGCACAGATACGCAGTATTTT. Translating it yields CASSSRGSTDTQYF.

In its sample, this clonotype was seen many times. This sequence joins TRBV7-2 and TRBJ2-3; D gene ambiguous. Trimming removed 4 bases at V and 1 base at J, with 6 bases between. This CDR3 spans 13 amino acids. CDR1 and CDR2 (germline): SGHTA, FQGNSA. The CDR3 sequence: CASSSFGTDTQYF. DNA for the CDR3: TGTGCCAGCAGCTCGTTCGGCACAGATACGCAGTATTTT.

This clonotype was detected ten times or more. V and J are TRBV20-1 and TRBJ2-3; 7 nucleotides line up with TRBD2. The CDR3 length is 15 residues. The trim removed 0 bases at V and 7 bases at J, leaving 10 bases unmatched. CDR1 is DFQATT, CDR2 SNEGSKA, per germline (reference sequence). The CDR3 DNA sequence: TGCAGTGCTAGAGATCATCTAGCGGTGAAGAATACGCAGTATTTT. This codes for CSARDHLAVKNTQYF.

The chain joins TRBV6-2 or TRBV6-3 to TRBJ1-6; D is unresolved. Trimming cost V 10 bases and J 3 bases, with 13 bases left between them. Germline V gene data show CDR1 as MNHEY and CDR2 as SVGEGT. This CDR3 region has 14 residues. The CDR3 spells CATNRPLYNSPLHF. CDR3 DNA: TGTGCCACGAACCGGCCCCTCTATAATTCACCCCTCCACTTT.

This clonotype has a handful of counts. The rearrangement uses TRBV6-1 and TRBJ2-7; 14 bases fit TRBD2. V dropped 3 bases and J dropped 2; count of bases not matched to a gene: 0. Germline loops: CDR1 MNHNS, CDR2 SASEGT. This CDR3 has 15 amino acids. The CDR3 bases are TGTGCCAGCAGTGAGACTAGCGGGGGGGCCTACGAGCAGTACTTC. Protein sequence: CASSETSGGAYEQYF.

This clonotype was recorded many times. V and J are TRBV4-3 and TRBJ2-3; no definite D call. The CDR3 has 15 residues. The V gene lost 0 bases and the J gene lost 2 bases, with 9 bases spanning the gap. From germline, CDR1 is LGHNA and CDR2 YSLEER. The CDR3 here is CASSQDREATDTQYF. CDR3 sequence (DNA): TGCGCCAGCAGCCAAGATCGAGAAGCCACAGATACGCAGTATTTT.

This clonotype was observed many times. The chain uses TRBV7-6 and TRBJ1-6, with no clear D. From germline, CDR1 is SGHVS and CDR2 FNYEAQ. Between the trimmed V and J ends, which lost 1 base and 5 bases, there was a span of 9 bases. The CDR3 is made up of 15 amino acids. The CDR3 sequence: CASSLGPVNNSPLHF. The CDR3 DNA reads as TGTGCCAGCAGCTTAGGACCCGTTAATAATTCACCCCTCCACTTT. Combining the CDR3 with reference TRBV7-6 and TRBJ1-6 gives the whole variable domain GAGVSQSPRYKVTKRGQDVALRCDPISGHVSLYWYRQALGQGPEFLTYFNYEAQQDKSGLPNDRFSAERPEGSISTLTIQRTEQRDSAMYRCASSLGPVNNSPLHFGNGTRLTVT.

This clonotype was seen repeatedly, ten times or more. This sequence joins TRBV6-4 and TRBJ2-3; 10 nucleotides align to TRBD2. The CDR3 is 16 residues long. The germline V gene has CDR1 MRHNA and CDR2 SNTAGT. V was clipped by 2 bases and J by 3 bases; unmatched bases: 5. This CDR3 is CASSDEAGGPTDTQYF. The CDR3 DNA reads as TGTGCCAGCAGTGACGAAGCGGGGGGGCCGACAGATACGCAGTATTTT.

This clonotype was observed a few times. The chain joins TRBV9 to TRBJ2-3; no reliable D call. Trimming removed 0 bases at V and 2 bases at J, with 10 bases between. Germline-derived CDR1 and CDR2 are SGDLS and YYNGEE. The CDR3 sequence is 15 residues long. The CDR3 bases are TGTGCCAGCAGCGTAGGAGTGGGGTCCACAGATACGCAGTATTTT. Residues: CASSVGVGSTDTQYF. Together with reference TRBV9 and TRBJ2-3, the CDR3 gives the full variable domain: DSGVTQTPKHLITATGQRVTLRCSPRSGDLSVYWYQQSLDQGLQFLIQYYNGEERAKGNILERFSAQQFPDLHSELNLSSLELGDSALYFCASSVGVGSTDTQYFGPGTRLTVL.

At least ten counts were recorded for this clonotype. The genes are TRBV20-1 and TRBJ1-2, with 9 positions matching TRBD1. V gave up 6 bases and J gave up 4 bases; unmatched junction bases: 15. The CDR3 covers 16 residues. Per the germline V gene, CDR1 is DFQATT and CDR2 is SNEGSKA (reference sequence). This CDR3 reads CSAQGGQGSFSYGYTF. CDR3 nucleotides: TGCAGTGCCCAAGGGGGACAGGGAAGTTTTAGCTATGGCTACACCTTC.

V and J are TRBV28 and TRBJ2-2; D not certain. V was clipped by 3 bases and J by 5 bases, with 16 bases between them. Germline CDR1 and CDR2: MDHEN and SYDVKM. The CDR3 totals 16 residues. The CDR3 loop reads CASSFLGSGTTGELFF. The CDR3 DNA sequence: TGTGCCAGCAGTTTTTTGGGTTCGGGTACAACCGGGGAGCTGTTTTTT. The complete variable domain, with remaining parts taken from reference TRBV28 and TRBJ2-2, reads DVKVTQSSRYLVKRTGEKVFLECVQDMDHENMFWYRQDPGLGLRLIYFSYDVKMKEKGDIPEGYSVSREKKERFSLILESASTNQTSMYLCASSFLGSGTTGELFFGEGSRLTVL.

This clonotype was observed at least ten times. V and J are TRBV12-3 or TRBV12-4 and TRBJ2-1; tentative D call: TRBD2 (5 bases). Trimming took off 3 bases at V and 10 bases at J, with 16 bases between the two ends. This CDR3 is built from 14 residues. The CDR3 protein is CASSLDLDLGEQFF. The CDR3 DNA reads TGTGCCAGCAGTTTGGATCTGGACTTGGGGGAGCAGTTCTTC.

This clonotype was counted many times. This chain's CDR3 is CASSLNGGASAETQYF. CDR3 DNA sequence: TGTGCCAGCAGCTTAAATGGGGGGGCCTCCGCAGAGACCCAGTACTTC. This chain uses TRBV7-2 with TRBJ2-5, with D perhaps TRBD2 (7 bases). The CDR3 runs to 16 residues. Trimming removed 2 bases from V and 4 bases from J, with 17 bases in between. Germline CDR1 is SGHTA and CDR2 is FQGNSA.

In its sample, this clonotype was seen many times. The chain recombines TRBV7-2 with TRBJ2-3; D is perhaps TRBD1 or TRBD2 (5 bases each). The germline CDR1 and CDR2 sequences are SGHTA and FQGNSA. V was shortened by 2 bases and J by 4 bases, with 10 bases between the two germline ends. The CDR3 is 14 residues long. CDR3 coding DNA: TGTGCCAGCAGCTTAAATCCGGGGCCAGATACGCAGTATTTT. Encoded protein: CASSLNPGPDTQYF.

This sequence joins TRBV20-1 and TRBJ1-6, with 7 bases fitting TRBD1. Germline V lookup: CDR1 DFQATT, CDR2 SNEGSKA (reference sequence). Trimming cost V 8 bases and J 7 bases; bases outside gene matches: 14. The CDR3 spans 15 residues. For the CDR3, the DNA is TGCAGTTACACACGAGTGGGACAGCGAAATTCACCCCTCCACTTT. Its translation: CSYTRVGQRNSPLHF.

There are many counts of this clonotype. This rearrangement joins TRBV6-2 or TRBV6-3 to TRBJ2-5; D ambiguous. Per germline, CDR1 MNHEY and CDR2 SVGEGT. Trimming left V 6 bases short and J 4 bases short, with 18 bases between. This CDR3 contains 15 residues. The CDR3 loop is CASSSYKGIRETQYF. CDR3 nucleotides: TGTGCCAGCAGCAGTTATAAAGGGATCCGAGAGACCCAGTACTTC.

This clonotype has just a few counts. The chain joins TRBV20-1 to TRBJ2-7, with 8 bases aligning to TRBD2. Trimming at V came to 4 bases and at J to 5 bases, leaving 13 bases not matched to a gene. The CDR3 contains 15 residues. Germline values: CDR1 DFQATT, CDR2 SNEGSKA (reference sequence). CDR3 residues: CSAKALERGGDEQYF. As DNA, the CDR3 is TGCAGTGCTAAGGCCCTAGAACGGGGGGGGGACGAGCAGTACTTC.

This clonotype was seen many times. The chain links TRBV20-1 to TRBJ2-1; D is unresolved. From germline, CDR1 is DFQATT and CDR2 SNEGSKA (reference sequence). The CDR3 consists of 14 residues. V lost 6 bases to trimming and J lost 3 bases, with 15 bases between them. The chain's CDR3 is CSASSTFDYNEQFF. CDR3 bases: TGCAGTGCCTCGTCGACTTTCGACTACAATGAGCAGTTCTTC.

In this sample, this clonotype turned up many times. CDR3 region: CATSRDTMNTEAFF. In nucleotides, the CDR3 is TGTGCCACCAGCAGAGATACCATGAACACTGAAGCTTTCTTT. The chain is built from TRBV15 and TRBJ1-1; D is uncertain. CDR1 and CDR2 (germline): LNHNV, YYDKDF (reference sequence). This CDR3 region has 14 residues. The ends were cut back, 0 bases at V and 0 bases at J, with 5 bases in the middle. The full variable domain, with the rest looked up from reference TRBV15 and TRBJ1-1, is DAMVIQNPRYQVTQFGKPVTLSCSQTLNHNVMYWYQQKSSQAPKLLFHYYDKDFNNEADTPDNFQSRRPNTSFCFLDIRSPGLGDTAMYLCATSRDTMNTEAFFGQGTRLTVV.

In this sample, this clonotype turned up many times. An end of the junction differs from the germline gene, which may be a read error. V gene TRBV29-1 combines with J gene TRBJ2-5; D is uncertain. The CDR3 runs to 12 residues. CDR1 is SQVTM and CDR2 is ANQGSEA in the germline V gene. This CDR3 is CSVEAMVESQYF. As DNA, the CDR3 is TGCAGCGTTGAGGCCATGGTGGAGAGCCAGTACTTC.

This clonotype was seen ten or more times. The chain uses TRBV7-6 and TRBJ2-7; TRBD2 is a possible D gene (6 bases). The ends were cut back, 2 bases at V and 1 base at J, with 12 bases in the middle. CDR1 and CDR2 (germline): SGHVS, FNYEAQ. There are 15 residues in the CDR3. Here the CDR3 reads CASSLWGGSSYEQYF. CDR3 sequence (DNA): TGTGCCAGCAGCTTATGGGGAGGCAGTTCCTACGAGCAGTACTTC.